Sequencing of this TCR beta chain was carried out in a study of Ad26.COV2.S vaccination and SARS-CoV-2 variants (dated by TCRdb to the early 2020s). With regard to the full study: Donors in the vaccine arm were drawn from COV1001, a phase I-IIa trial of Ad26.COV2.S in healthy adults that was multicentre, randomized, double-blind and placebo-controlled. Ad26.COV2.S was administered intramuscularly at a dose of 5x10^10 or 1x10^11 viral particles, either as one shot or as two shots given 56 days apart. TCRbeta repertoire sequencing was used to assess the specificity and breadth of SARS-CoV-2-reactive T cell receptors after Ad26.COV2.S vaccination. A total of 32 samples were included in the TCR-sequenced set, comprising 19 Ad26.COV2.S vaccine recipients, 5 placebo recipients and 8 SARS-CoV-2 convalescent individuals. Trial participants were randomized into five groups of five: low-dose or high-dose Ad26.COV2.S given once or twice, or placebo on both occasions. Investigators did not know the trial group allocation while performing experiments and assessing outcomes.

Trimming removed 1 base from V and 4 bases from J, leaving 16 bases between the germline ends. The germline V gene provides CDR1 SGHTA and CDR2 FQGTGA. Taken from cysteine to phenylalanine, the CDR3 has 16 residues. Just the 48-base CDR3 DNA is kept, in frame starting at base 1. Taken with the paper, the label for treatment or condition translates to: around 19 received Ad26.COV2.S at low or high dose, single or two shots; about 5 received placebo; per-sample allocation not given. Repertoires of vaccine and placebo recipients were sequenced from samples taken on day 63 after the first injection. Cohort 1b enrolled 25 or so adults aged 18-55 years at a single site in Boston, USA, between 29 July and 7 August 2020. Ad26.COV2.S consisted of a replication-incompetent adenovirus type 26 vector by which a prefusion-stabilized SARS-CoV-2 spike protein from the original Wuhan strain was expressed. On this clone: Its antigen specificity is not known. Per-nucleotide qualities are absent, and no much larger clonotype sits a single base away.

The immunoSEQ Assay was used to sequence TCRbeta CDR3 regions. After extraction, genomic DNA underwent amplification by bias-controlled multiplex PCR, followed by high-throughput sequencing. The published analysis was carried out like this. To quantify the absolute abundance of every unique TCRbeta CDR3 region, sequences were collapsed and filtered. Usable DNA was measured by amplifying reference genes present in all nucleated cells, and TCRbeta template counts were normalized to that usable DNA to estimate T cell fraction. Repertoire TCRs were annotated as SARS-CoV-2-specific by exact matching of V gene, CDR3 amino acid sequence and J gene to a known reactive TCR set. The reference SARS-CoV-2 TCR set was derived from MIRA and filtered for enrichment in COVID-19-positive ImmuneCODE repertoires, a step that removed public or cross-reactive TCRs. Based on the MIRA antigens, annotated TCRs were further analysed at the level of specific ORF or position within ORF. Breadth was defined as the number of annotated unique rearrangements divided by the total number of unique productive rearrangements, and depth was defined as the summed frequency of the annotated unique rearrangements. Two-sided Wilcoxon rank-sum tests were used to compare TCR breadth between groups. TCRdb took over this immuneACCESS table, retaining in-frame rearrangements with V and J assigned. Such tables are incomplete; in checked studies, under half of the missing clones stem from an unresolved V gene, and the remainder is unexplained. That table supplies the V and J calls and clone size; D and trimming were determined from the DNA. For this sample the table gives roughly 350,000 clones, of which 88% were detected only once. 6.4% of the sample comes from the top ten.

Overall results and qualifications from the work: The study was not powered to compare responses between vaccine doses or regimens. Higher spike-specific TCR breadth was observed in Ad26.COV2.S recipients than in placebo recipients (P = 0.0014). After vaccination, substantial breadth of spike-specific CD8+ and CD4+ T cell responses was reported. Comparable non-spike TCR breadth was observed between vaccine and placebo recipients, consistent with only spike being contained in the vaccine. According to the authors, total T cell responses may have been underestimated by the TCR breadth and depth analyses.

Source: peripheral blood, taken in a trial of Ad26.COV2.S vaccine versus placebo. The rearrangement combines TRBV7-3 with TRBJ1-2; 5 matching bases give a weak D call of TRBD1. The clonotype was recovered from a person between 18 and 60 years old who received the Ad26.COV2.S COVID-19 vaccine or a placebo. The nucleotide sequence reads TGTGCCAGCAGCTTAATGGCAGGGAAAGTAGTCTATGGCTACACCTTC. This yields the protein CASSLMAGKVVYGYTF.